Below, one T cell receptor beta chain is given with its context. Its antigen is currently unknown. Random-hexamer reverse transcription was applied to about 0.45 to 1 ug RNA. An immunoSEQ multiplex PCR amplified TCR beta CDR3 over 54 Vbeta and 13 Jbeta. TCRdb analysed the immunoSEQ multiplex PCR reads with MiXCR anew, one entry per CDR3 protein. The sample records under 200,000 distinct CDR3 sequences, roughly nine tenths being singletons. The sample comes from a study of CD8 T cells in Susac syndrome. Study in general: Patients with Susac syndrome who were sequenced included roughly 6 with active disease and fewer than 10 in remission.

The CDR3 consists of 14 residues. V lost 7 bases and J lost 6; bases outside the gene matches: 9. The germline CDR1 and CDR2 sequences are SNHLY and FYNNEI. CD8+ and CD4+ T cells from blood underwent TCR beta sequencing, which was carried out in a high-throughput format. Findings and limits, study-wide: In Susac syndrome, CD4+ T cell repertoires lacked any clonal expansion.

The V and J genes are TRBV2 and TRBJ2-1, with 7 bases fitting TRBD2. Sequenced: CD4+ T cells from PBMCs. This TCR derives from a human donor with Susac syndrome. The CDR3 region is CASIRGGSGNEQFF. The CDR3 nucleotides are TGTGCCAGCATTAGGGGAGGGAGTGGCAATGAGCAGTTCTTC.